The 5 T cell receptor beta chains presented below share a single source sample, sequenced in a study of blood T cell repertoires in COVID-19 (dated by TCRdb to about 2020). Libraries were made using the immunoSEQ multiplex PCR assay. As stored in TCRdb, this immuneACCESS dataset retains in-frame rearrangements with V and J assigned. A fraction of the clones does not appear; measured against another copy, unresolved V genes explain less than half of the discrepancy, and the remainder lacks a known reason. For this sample the table gives around 150,000 clones, of which roughly four fifths were detected only once. The ten largest clonotypes hold around a fifth of the sample. Sequences were obtained from peripheral blood. The receptor source for this set is a woman aged 80 or over with acute or convalescent COVID-19.

The V gene is TRBV11-2, the J gene TRBJ2-1, with 8 bases lining up with TRBD2. CDR3 length: 15 residues. Trimming removed 5 bases from V and 6 bases from J; junction bases left unmatched: 9. The germline V gene has CDR1 SGHAT and CDR2 FQNNGV. The DNA for the CDR3 is TGTGCCAGCAGCCATCTCAGCGGGAGCGTCAATGAGCAGTTCTTC. As protein: CASSHLSGSVNEQFF. Looking up the rest from reference TRBV11-2 and TRBJ2-1 gives the full variable domain: EAGVAQSPRYKIIEKRQSVAFWCNPISGHATLYWYQQILGQGPKLLIQFQNNGVVDDSQLPKDRFSAERLKGVDSTLKIQPAKLEDSAVYLCASSHLSGSVNEQFFGPGTRLTVL.

The rearrangement links TRBV2 to TRBJ2-1; 7 nucleotides line up with TRBD2. With V trimmed by 6 bases and J by 5 bases, 10 bases remained unmatched. The germline V gene has CDR1 SNHLY and CDR2 FYNNEI. The CDR3 contains 15 residues. The CDR3 reads CASRLWEGIDNEQFF. The CDR3 DNA follows: TGTGCCAGCAGACTGTGGGAGGGCATCGACAATGAGCAGTTCTTC.

This sequence joins TRBV7-2 and TRBJ2-7; D is perhaps TRBD1 (6 bases). Trimming removed 6 bases at V and 4 bases at J, with 10 bases between. This CDR3 is built from 12 residues. Looked up from germline, CDR1 is SGHTA and CDR2 is FQGNSA. CDR3 sequence reads: CASRPQGYEQYF. In DNA form, the CDR3 reads TGTGCCAGCAGGCCACAGGGATACGAGCAGTACTTC.

This clone was observed a single time. This chain links TRBV9 with TRBJ1-4; the D gene is possibly TRBD1 (5 bases). The CDR3 sequence is 16 residues long. The germline V gene has CDR1 SGDLS and CDR2 YYNGEE. Trimming pared 3 bases from V and 7 bases from J, leaving 19 bases between. The CDR3: CASSDPAQGFSEKLFF. CDR3 sequence (DNA): TGTGCCAGCAGCGACCCCGCGCAGGGTTTTAGTGAAAAACTGTTTTTT.

The sample holds one count of this clone. The chain has TRBV6-6 and TRBJ1-2; 9 bases map to TRBD1. CDR1 MNHNY and CDR2 SVGAGI come from the germline V gene (reference sequence). The CDR3 runs 16 residues. With V trimmed by 2 bases and J by 5 bases, 9 bases remained unmatched. The CDR3 nucleotides read TGTGCCAGCAGTTACCTCGGACAGGGGACGCTTTATGGCTACACCTTC. Translating it yields CASSYLGQGTLYGYTF.